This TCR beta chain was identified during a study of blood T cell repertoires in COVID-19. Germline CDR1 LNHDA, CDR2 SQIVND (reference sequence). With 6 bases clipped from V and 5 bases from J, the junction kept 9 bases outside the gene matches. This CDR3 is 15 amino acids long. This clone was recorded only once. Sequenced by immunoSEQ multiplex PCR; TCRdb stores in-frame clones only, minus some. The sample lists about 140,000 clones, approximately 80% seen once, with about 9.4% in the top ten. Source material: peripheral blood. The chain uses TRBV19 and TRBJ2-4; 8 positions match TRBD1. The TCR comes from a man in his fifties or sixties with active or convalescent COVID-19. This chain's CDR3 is CASSPTGVRQNIQYF. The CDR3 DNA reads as TGTGCCAGTAGCCCGACAGGGGTCAGGCAAAACATTCAGTACTTC.